This entry features one T cell receptor (beta chain) sequence. Its antigen is not identified. The entry originates in a study of Ad26.COV2.S vaccination and SARS-CoV-2 variants. Study-level information: Donor was assigned to the Ad26.COV2.S arm of trial COV1001. Ad26.COV2.S, an intramuscular injection, was given once or twice 56 days apart. Points from the study as a whole: Breadth measured for non-spike TCRs was similar across vaccine and placebo recipients.

The table came from immunoSEQ multiplex PCR; TCRdb's copy has only in-frame clones and leaves some out. The sample holds approximately 410,000 clones, 92% seen once. Treatment noted: around 19 received Ad26.COV2.S at low or high dose, single or two shots; 5 received placebo; per-sample allocation not given. On day 63 after the first injection, vaccine and placebo recipients gave samples. This clonotype originated in a person aged 18-65 years who received the Ad26.COV2.S COVID-19 vaccine or a placebo. The sample in question was peripheral blood, obtained in a trial of Ad26.COV2.S vaccine versus placebo.

The CDR3 bases are TGTGCCAGCAGTCAGGACAGGGAACGTGGCGAGCAGTACTTC. Protein product: CASSQDRERGEQYF. V is TRBV7-9 and J is TRBJ2-7, with 8 nucleotides matching TRBD1. J was trimmed by 6 bases and V by 6 bases; bases with no gene match: 10. CDR1 is SEHNR, CDR2 FQNEAQ, per germline (reference sequence). This CDR3 is built from 14 residues.